Each of the 32 T cell receptor beta chains below was sequenced from the same sample in a study of blood T cell repertoires in COVID-19. Clones were sequenced by immunoSEQ multiplex PCR, and TCRdb holds only the in-frame ones, with some missing. The data hold approximately 470,000 clones, with 87% observed a single time. Sequenced input: PBMCs or T cells enriched from blood (not recorded which). The source is a woman under 30 who had recovered from COVID-19.

Note on this clone: The sample has other DNA sequences that encode this CDR3 too. The V and J genes are TRBV5-1 and TRBJ2-3, with TRBD2 identical over 9 bases. With V trimmed by 4 bases and J by 3 bases, 3 bases remained unmatched. CDR1 and CDR2 from the germline V gene are SGHRS and YFSETQ. This CDR3 comprises 14 residues. The CDR3, as DNA: TGCGCCAGCAGCCCCCTAGCGGGGACAGATACGCAGTATTTT. Protein product: CASSPLAGTDTQYF.

V and J are TRBV5-1 and TRBJ1-2; tentatively, D is TRBD1 (6 bases). The CDR3 loop spans 16 amino acids. V was clipped by 0 bases and J by 8 bases, with 20 bases between them. CDR1 is SGHRS, CDR2 YFSETQ, per germline. The CDR3 region has the DNA TGCGCCAGCAGCTTGGTAGGGGGTACAACAAGTAGGGGCTACACCTTC. Protein sequence: CASSLVGGTTSRGYTF.

The V gene is TRBV7-7, the J gene TRBJ2-1, with a weak D call TRBD2 (6 bases). V was clipped by 2 bases and J by 5 bases, with 7 bases between them. This CDR3 has 13 amino acids. Germline lookup yields CDR1 SSHAT and CDR2 FNYEAQ (reference sequence). DNA for the CDR3: TGTGCCAGCAGCTTATGGGAGGACAATGAGCAGTTCTTC. Translating it yields CASSLWEDNEQFF.

This chain links TRBV5-1 with TRBJ2-1; no clear D gene. The ends were cut back, 0 bases at V and 6 bases at J, with 10 bases in the middle. The length of the CDR3 is 14 residues. Germline V gene data show CDR1 as SGHRS and CDR2 as YFSETQ. The CDR3 loop is CASSLAGILNEQFF. The CDR3 DNA reads TGCGCCAGCAGCTTGGCAGGAATTCTCAATGAGCAGTTCTTC.

V usage is TRBV7-2 and J usage is TRBJ2-1; D is perhaps TRBD2 (5 bases). Trimming cost V 1 base and J 4 bases, with 11 bases left between them. The CDR3 loop spans 15 amino acids. Germline assignment: CDR1 SGHTA and CDR2 FQGNSA. The CDR3 spells CASSLERGNYNEQFF. CDR3 nucleotide sequence: TGTGCCAGCAGCTTAGAACGGGGTAATTACAATGAGCAGTTCTTC.

In its sample, this clone was seen a few times. This chain uses TRBV6-5 with TRBJ1-1; no reliable D call. Germline V lookup: CDR1 MNHEY, CDR2 SVGAGI. Trimming shortened V by 7 bases and J by 7 bases, and 7 bases separated the two germline ends. The CDR3 loop spans 10 amino acids. CDR3 DNA: TGTGCCAGCACCCTTTTTGAAGCTTTCTTT. Translated, it gives CASTLFEAFF.

In this sample, this clone turned up a few times. This chain uses TRBV29-1 with TRBJ2-7, with 7 bases matching TRBD1. V dropped 7 bases and J dropped 3; count of bases not matched to a gene: 3. The CDR3 has 11 amino acids. The germline V gene has CDR1 SQVTM and CDR2 ANQGSEA. The CDR3 spells CSAGQNYEQYF. CDR3 sequence (DNA): TGCAGCGCGGGACAGAACTACGAGCAGTACTTC.

This clone was found a few times. The CDR3 protein is CASSQGRTTNYGYTF. The CDR3, as DNA: TGCGCCAGCAGCCAAGGCCGGACAACCAACTATGGCTACACCTTC. V gene TRBV4-1 combines with J gene TRBJ1-2, with a tentative D call TRBD1 (5 bases). Germline V gene data show CDR1 as MGHRA and CDR2 as YSYEKL. V lost 1 base, J lost 2 bases, and 11 bases lay in between. CDR3 length equals 15 residues.

V and J are TRBV2 and TRBJ2-3; D is undetermined. V was clipped by 7 bases and J by 0 bases, with 14 bases between them. The CDR3 loop spans 15 amino acids. Germline V gene lookup returns CDR1 SNHLY and CDR2 FYNNEI. CDR3 protein: CASKSSSSSTDTQYF. DNA of the CDR3: TGTGCCAGCAAGAGTAGCTCCTCAAGCACAGATACGCAGTATTTT.

This clone has more than one count but fewer than ten. The J gene is TRBJ1-2, the V gene TRBV11-2, with a possible D match to TRBD1 (5 bases). The CDR3 extends over 15 amino acids. Between the trimmed V and J ends, which lost 4 bases and 4 bases, there was a span of 16 bases. CDR1 SGHAT and CDR2 FQNNGV come from the germline V gene. The CDR3 DNA sequence: TGTGCCAGCAGCTCCGGGACGGGGGATGGCTATGGCTACACCTTC. Protein product: CASSSGTGDGYGYTF.

The chain links TRBV30 to TRBJ1-1; maybe TRBD1 (5 bases). Germline V gene lookup returns CDR1 GTSNPN and CDR2 SVGIG (reference sequence). V lost 2 bases and J lost 0, with 19 bases in between. The CDR3 sequence is 17 residues long. The CDR3 region is CAWSKDLRDYMNTEAFF. DNA of the CDR3: TGTGCCTGGAGTAAAGATCTCAGGGATTACATGAACACTGAAGCTTTCTTT.

This clone was detected once. CDR3 sequence (DNA): TGTGCCAGCAGTATAGTCGGGGTGAACACTGAAGCTTTCTTT. Translation: CASSIVGVNTEAFF. The V gene is TRBV7-2, the J gene TRBJ1-1; D uncertain. The germline V and J ends were trimmed by 6 bases and 0 bases, with 11 bases remaining between them. The germline V gene has CDR1 SGHTA and CDR2 FQGNSA. This CDR3 has 14 amino acids.

The rearrangement joins TRBV27 to TRBJ1-1; D ambiguous. V dropped 3 bases and J dropped 7 bases, with 15 bases sitting between them. The V gene's germline CDR1 is MNHEY and CDR2 SMNVEV (reference sequence). CDR3 length equals 14 residues. The CDR3: CASSFQVGANEAFF. CDR3 sequence (DNA): TGTGCCAGCAGTTTCCAAGTGGGAGCTAATGAAGCTTTCTTT.

A few counts support this clone. The chain recombines TRBV30 with TRBJ1-5, with D perhaps TRBD1 (6 bases). V was shortened by 2 bases and J by 5 bases, with 16 bases between the two germline ends. Germline-derived CDR1 and CDR2 are GTSNPN and SVGIG (reference sequence). The CDR3 contains 15 residues. This chain's CDR3 is CAWSPLTGSYQPQHF. The DNA of the CDR3 is TGTGCCTGGAGTCCCTTAACAGGGAGCTATCAGCCCCAGCATTTT.

J is TRBJ1-1 and V is TRBV19, with D uncertain. V was pared by 6 bases and J by 8 bases, with 13 bases between. CDR1 LNHDA and CDR2 SQIVND come from the germline V gene (reference sequence). CDR3 size: 12 residues. In DNA, the CDR3 is TGTGCCAGTAGATCTCAGGCTACAGAAGCTTTCTTT. This codes for CASRSQATEAFF.

Here the CDR3 reads CASSLGGLGEKLFF. DNA of the CDR3: TGTGCCAGCAGCTTGGGCGGGCTCGGGGAAAAACTGTTTTTT. This chain joins TRBV5-4 and TRBJ1-4; no reliable D call. CDR1 is SGHNT, CDR2 YYREEE, per germline (reference sequence). The CDR3 sequence is 14 residues long. Trimming left V 0 bases short and J 8 bases short, with 11 bases between.

The rearrangement joins TRBV3-1 (or the pseudogene TRBV3-2) to TRBJ2-2, with no clear D. CDR3 length: 15 residues. V dropped 7 bases and J dropped 6 bases, with 18 bases sitting between them. Germline V CDR1 and CDR2: LGHDT, YNNKEL (reference sequence). CDR3 sequence (DNA): TGTGCCAGCACCCCTAGGAGACTGTGGTCCGGGGAGCTGTTTTTT. This encodes CASTPRRLWSGELFF.

This clone was seen a handful of times. The chain couples TRBV20-1 to TRBJ1-2; D ambiguous. The V and J ends lost 3 bases and 2 bases respectively, with 4 bases between them. This CDR3 has 11 amino acids. Germline V gene sequence: CDR1 DFQATT, CDR2 SNEGSKA (reference sequence). The CDR3: CSARENYGYTF. The DNA of the CDR3 is TGCAGTGCTAGGGAGAACTATGGCTACACCTTC.

This clone has a handful of counts. The rearrangement uses TRBV12-5 and TRBJ2-4, with a possible D match to TRBD2 (5 bases). The ends were cut back, 7 bases at V and 1 base at J, with 11 bases in the middle. Germline CDR1 reads LGHNT; CDR2 reads FRNRAP. CDR3 length: 14 amino acids. This chain's CDR3 is CASAPGNAKNIQYF. CDR3 nucleotides: TGTGCTAGTGCCCCCGGGAACGCCAAAAACATTCAGTACTTC.

CDR3 amino acids: CASSSVGGGTEAFF. The CDR3 DNA reads TGCGCCAGCAGCTCCGTGGGGGGAGGGACTGAAGCTTTCTTT. This chain uses TRBV5-1 with TRBJ1-1, with D possibly TRBD1 on 5 matching bases. This CDR3 has 14 residues. V was pared by 3 bases and J by 5 bases, with 14 bases between. Germline CDR1 and CDR2: SGHRS and YFSETQ.

The count of this clone is one. The gene calls are TRBV7-9 and TRBJ1-2, with 9 bases identical to TRBD1. The V gene's germline CDR1 is SEHNR and CDR2 FQNEAQ (reference sequence). J lost 1 base, V lost 4 bases, and 16 bases had no gene match. CDR3 size: 19 residues. DNA of the CDR3: TGTGCCAGCAGCTCCGAATCTACGGGACAGGGAACCGGTAACTATGGCTACACCTTC. Its translation: CASSSESTGQGTGNYGYTF.

The chain employs TRBV4-1 and TRBJ2-1; 7 bases map to TRBD2. V was clipped by 2 bases and J by 3 bases; unmatched bases: 4. This CDR3 has 15 residues. Germline V gives CDR1 MGHRA, CDR2 YSYEKL. The DNA for the CDR3 is TGCGCCAGCAGCCAACTGGGACTAAACTACAATGAGCAGTTCTTC. Protein product: CASSQLGLNYNEQFF.

This sequence joins TRBV4-1 and TRBJ1-2; the D gene is possibly TRBD1 (5 bases). Deletions cut 4 bases from V and 4 bases from J, with 22 bases between. The CDR3 is made up of 17 amino acids. CDR1 and CDR2 from the germline V gene are MGHRA and YSYEKL. The CDR3 nucleotides are TGCGCCAGCAGCCCCCCTAGTGGAGGGGCCTTATCCTATGGCTACACCTTC. It is translated as CASSPPSGGALSYGYTF.

The gene calls are TRBV5-1 and TRBJ2-2; TRBD1 matches at 10 bases. J gave up 4 bases and V 5 bases, and 5 bases lay outside the gene matches. This CDR3 contains 15 residues. The V gene's germline CDR1 is SGHRS and CDR2 YFSETQ. The CDR3 loop reads CASRTGTGATGELFF. DNA for the CDR3: TGCGCCAGCAGAACCGGGACAGGGGCCACCGGGGAGCTGTTTTTT.

The rearrangement links TRBV4-1 to TRBJ1-4; 9 bases line up with TRBD1. The CDR3 consists of 15 residues. Losses at the gene ends were 1 base for V and 6 bases for J; bases not matched to a gene: 3. Per the germline V gene, CDR1 is MGHRA and CDR2 is YSYEKL. CDR3 amino acids: CASSQAGTGYEKLFF. CDR3 coding DNA: TGCGCCAGCAGCCAAGCCGGGACAGGGTATGAAAAACTGTTTTTT.

This chain connects TRBV28 to TRBJ1-5, with a weak D call TRBD1 (5 bases). The CDR3 consists of 18 residues. The ends were cut back, 6 bases at V and 2 bases at J, with 23 bases in the middle. Germline assignment: CDR1 MDHEN and CDR2 SYDVKM. For the CDR3, the DNA is TGTGCCAGCAGCCCCTCGGGGGTTTCAGGGATGGGCAATCAGCCCCAGCATTTT. Encoded protein: CASSPSGVSGMGNQPQHF.

The chain carries TRBV4-1 and TRBJ1-5, with D perhaps matching TRBD1 (5 bases). Germline V gene sequence: CDR1 MGHRA, CDR2 YSYEKL. V gave up 2 bases and J gave up 4 bases, with 15 bases separating them. The CDR3 runs to 16 residues. CDR3 nucleotide sequence: TGCGCCAGCAGCCAATGGGGGGAAGGGGCTAATCAGCCCCAGCATTTT. This encodes CASSQWGEGANQPQHF.

This clone has just a few counts. The rearrangement joins TRBV5-4 to TRBJ2-1; 15 bases align to TRBD2. Germline V gives CDR1 SGHNT, CDR2 YYREEE (reference sequence). This CDR3 spans 18 amino acids. The junction had 10 bases not matched to a gene; V was cut back by 4 bases and J by 5 bases. This chain's CDR3 is CASSPGLAGGGRDNEQFF. As DNA, the CDR3 is TGTGCCAGCAGCCCGGGACTAGCGGGGGGTGGCAGAGACAATGAGCAGTTCTTC. The variable domain in full, completed from reference TRBV5-4 and TRBJ2-1, reads ETGVTQSPTHLIKTRGQQVTLRCSSQSGHNTVSWYQQALGQGPQFIFQYYREEENGRGNFPPRFSGLQFPNYSSELNVNALELDDSALYLCASSPGLAGGGRDNEQFFGPGTRLTVL.

The genes are TRBV5-1 and TRBJ2-2; no reliable D call. V was clipped by 5 bases and J by 1 base, with 9 bases between them. The V gene's germline CDR1 is SGHRS and CDR2 YFSETQ. The CDR3 sequence is 14 residues long. CDR3 in amino acids: CASRRLLNTGELFF. In nucleotides, the CDR3 is TGCGCCAGCAGGCGGCTCTTGAACACCGGGGAGCTGTTTTTT.

This chain connects TRBV27 to TRBJ2-7; TRBD1 might be the D (5 bases). V lost 3 bases, J lost 1 base, and 13 bases lay in between. The CDR3 runs to 15 residues. Germline loops: CDR1 MNHEY, CDR2 SMNVEV (reference sequence). The CDR3 DNA follows: TGTGCCAGCAGTTTTACAGCAGGGCCATCCTACGAGCAGTACTTC. Protein: CASSFTAGPSYEQYF.

This clone was observed a single time. The chain links TRBV2 to TRBJ1-1, with D unresolved. This CDR3 comprises 12 residues. Trimming shortened V by 4 bases and J by 4 bases, and 7 bases separated the two germline ends. In germline, CDR1 is SNHLY, CDR2 FYNNEI. The CDR3 spells CASSVPPTEAFF. The CDR3 nucleotides read TGTGCCAGCAGTGTCCCTCCCACTGAAGCTTTCTTT.

This CDR3 reads CASSPDGDVRQPQHF. CDR3 DNA: TGCGCCAGCAGCCCGGACGGGGATGTGAGACAGCCCCAGCATTTT. The chain is built from TRBV5-1 and TRBJ1-5, with unresolved D. The CDR3 totals 15 residues. Per the germline V gene, CDR1 is SGHRS and CDR2 is YFSETQ. Between the trimmed V and J ends, which lost 4 bases and 7 bases, there was a span of 18 bases.